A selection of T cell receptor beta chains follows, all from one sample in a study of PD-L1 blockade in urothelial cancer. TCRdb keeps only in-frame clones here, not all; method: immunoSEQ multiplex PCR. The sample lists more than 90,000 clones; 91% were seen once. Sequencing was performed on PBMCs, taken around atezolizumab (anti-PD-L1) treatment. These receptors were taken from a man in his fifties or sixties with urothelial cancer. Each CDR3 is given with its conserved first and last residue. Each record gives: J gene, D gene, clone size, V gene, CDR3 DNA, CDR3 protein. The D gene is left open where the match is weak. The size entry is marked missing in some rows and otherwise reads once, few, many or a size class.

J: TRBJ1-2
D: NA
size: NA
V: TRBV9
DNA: TGTGCCAGCAGCGTAGGGGGGGGAATAAGACCTCATGGCTACACCTTC
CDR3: CASSVGGGIRPHGYTF

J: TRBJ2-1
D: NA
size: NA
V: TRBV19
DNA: TGTGCCAGTAGTATCGCGATCCTAGGGGGATCAAACAATGAGCAGTTCTTC
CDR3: CASSIAILGGSNNEQFF

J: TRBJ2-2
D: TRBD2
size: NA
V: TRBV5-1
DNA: TGCGCCAGCAGCCCCGGAGGCGGGGGTTTCGCCGGGGAGCTGTTTTTT
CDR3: CASSPGGGGFAGELFF

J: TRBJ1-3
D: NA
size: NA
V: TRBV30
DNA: TGTGCCTGGAGTGGCAGGCTCCCTGGAAACACCATATATTTT
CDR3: CAWSGRLPGNTIYF

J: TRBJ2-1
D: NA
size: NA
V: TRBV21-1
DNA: TGTGCCAGCAGCAAGCGAACTGCTAGCTCCTACAATGAGCAGTTCTTC
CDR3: CASSKRTASSYNEQFF

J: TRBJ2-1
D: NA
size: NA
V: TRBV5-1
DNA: TGCGCCAGCAGCTTGGTCCCTTCACAGGGTGGTGAGCAGTTCTTC
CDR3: CASSLVPSQGGEQFF

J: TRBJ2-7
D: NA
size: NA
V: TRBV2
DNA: TGTGCCAGCAGTGAATCCGGGACCAGGGGCGAGCAGTACTTC
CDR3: CASSESGTRGEQYF

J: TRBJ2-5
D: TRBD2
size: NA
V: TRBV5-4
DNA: TGTGCCAGCAGCTTGCCCTTTAGCGGGAGCCAAGAGACCCAGTACTTC
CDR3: CASSLPFSGSQETQYF

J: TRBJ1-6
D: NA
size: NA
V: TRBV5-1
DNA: TGCGCCAGCAGCTTGGGGAGGGTTAATTCACCCCTCCACTTT
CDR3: CASSLGRVNSPLHF

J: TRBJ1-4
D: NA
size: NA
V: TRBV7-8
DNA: TGTGCCAGCAGTTGGACAGCTGCAACTAATGAAAAACTGTTTTTT
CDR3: CASSWTAATNEKLFF

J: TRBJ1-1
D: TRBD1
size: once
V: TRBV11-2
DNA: TGTGCCAGCAGCTGGGACAGGGGGGTTACTGAAGCTTTCTTT
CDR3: CASSWDRGVTEAFF

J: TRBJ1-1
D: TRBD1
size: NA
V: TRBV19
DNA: TGTGCCAGTAGATCAGCTTTGGGACAGGGAGACACTGAAGCTTTCTTT
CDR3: CASRSALGQGDTEAFF

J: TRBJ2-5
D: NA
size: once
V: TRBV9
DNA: TGTGCCAGCAGCGTAGGGCCCTCGCAAGAGACCCAGTACTTC
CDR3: CASSVGPSQETQYF

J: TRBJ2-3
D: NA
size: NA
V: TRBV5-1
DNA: TGCGCCAGCAGCGAGAATACAGATACGCAGTATTTT
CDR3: CASSENTDTQYF

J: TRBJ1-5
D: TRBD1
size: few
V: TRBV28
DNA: TGTGCCAGCAGCCCGACAGGGGGCCATCAGCCCCAGCATTTT
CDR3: CASSPTGGHQPQHF

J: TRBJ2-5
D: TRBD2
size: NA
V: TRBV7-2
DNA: TGTGCCAGCAGCCCCGGGACTAGCGGGGGACAAGAGACCCAGTACTTC
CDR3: CASSPGTSGGQETQYF

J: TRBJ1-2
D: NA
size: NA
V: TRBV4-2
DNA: TGTGCCAGCAGCCAAGAACTCCGCTACACCTTC
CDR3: CASSQELRYTF

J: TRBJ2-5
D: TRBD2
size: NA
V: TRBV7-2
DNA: TGTGCCAGCAGCTTAGTAGAATGGGCGGGAGGAGAGACCCAGTACTTC
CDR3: CASSLVEWAGGETQYF

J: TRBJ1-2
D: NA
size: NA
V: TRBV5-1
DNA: TGCGCCAGCAGCCGGGGGGGGCCGGACCACATCTATGGCTACACCTTC
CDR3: CASSRGGPDHIYGYTF

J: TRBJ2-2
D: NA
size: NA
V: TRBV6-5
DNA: TGTGCCAGCAGTTACTCCCGAGGCGCCGGGGAGCTGTTTTTT
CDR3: CASSYSRGAGELFF

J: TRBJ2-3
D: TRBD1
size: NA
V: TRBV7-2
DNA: TGTGCCAGCAGCGTCAGGGGGCGCACAGATACGCAGTATTTT
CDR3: CASSVRGRTDTQYF

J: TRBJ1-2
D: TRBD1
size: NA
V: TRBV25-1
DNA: TGTGCCAGCAATCCCGGGACAGGTTTTTATGGCTACACCTTC
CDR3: CASNPGTGFYGYTF

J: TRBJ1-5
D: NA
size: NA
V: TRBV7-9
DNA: TGTGCCAGCAGCTTTTCAGGCTCCTATAGCAATCAGCCCCAGCATTTT
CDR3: CASSFSGSYSNQPQHF

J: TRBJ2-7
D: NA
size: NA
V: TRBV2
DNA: TGTGCCAGCACCCAGGGCGGTCAGGGAATAAAAATAGAGTACTTC
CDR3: CASTQGGQGIKIEYF

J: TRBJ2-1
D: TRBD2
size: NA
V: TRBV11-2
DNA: TGTGCCAGCAGCTTGCGAGGGTCAAGTAGCGGGGGGGCCGATAATCAGTTCTTC
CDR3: CASSLRGSSSGGADNQFF

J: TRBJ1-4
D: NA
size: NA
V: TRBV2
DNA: TGTGCCAGCAGTGACAGACTCGGGGAAAAACTGTTTTTT
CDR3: CASSDRLGEKLFF

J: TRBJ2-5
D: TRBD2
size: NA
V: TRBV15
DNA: TGTGCCACCAGCAGAGAGGGGGAGGGGGAGACCCAGTACTTC
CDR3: CATSREGEGETQYF

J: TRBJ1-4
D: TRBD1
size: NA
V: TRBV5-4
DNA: TGTGCCAGCAGCCGAACGGGACAGGGAGTGGATGAAAAACTGTTTTTT
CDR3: CASSRTGQGVDEKLFF

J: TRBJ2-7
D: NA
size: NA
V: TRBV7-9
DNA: TGTGCCAGCAGCCCGAGACTGACTAGCTACGAGCAGTACTTC
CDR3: CASSPRLTSYEQYF

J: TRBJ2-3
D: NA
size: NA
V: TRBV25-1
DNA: TGTGCCAGCAGTGAGGGAGCCCGCGATACGCAGTATTTT
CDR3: CASSEGARDTQYF

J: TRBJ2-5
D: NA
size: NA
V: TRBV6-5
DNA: TGTGCCAGCAGTTACGTGGGGCAGGGGAAGACCCAGTACTTC
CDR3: CASSYVGQGKTQYF

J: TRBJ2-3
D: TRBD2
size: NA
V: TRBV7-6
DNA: TGTGCCAGCCGCGCTAGCGGGACAGATACGCAGTATTTT
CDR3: CASRASGTDTQYF

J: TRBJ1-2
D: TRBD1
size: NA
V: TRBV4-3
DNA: TGCGCCAGCAGCCAGGGGACACCTTACAGGGGTCTCGGCTATGGCTACACCTTC
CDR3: CASSQGTPYRGLGYGYTF

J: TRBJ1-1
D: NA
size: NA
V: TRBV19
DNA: TGTGCCAGTAAACATTCGGCAGGAAGGAACACTGAAGCTTTCTTT
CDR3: CASKHSAGRNTEAFF

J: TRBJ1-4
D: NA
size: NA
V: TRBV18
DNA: TGTGCCAGCTCACCACCCCAGGGACAAGAAAAACTGTTTTTT
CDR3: CASSPPQGQEKLFF

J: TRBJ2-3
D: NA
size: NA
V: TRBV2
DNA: TGTGCCAGCAGTGAAGACCTAGGATACCCAGCAATCGGCACAGATACGCAGTATTTT
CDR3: CASSEDLGYPAIGTDTQYF

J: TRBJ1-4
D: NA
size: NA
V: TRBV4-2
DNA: TGTGCCAGCAGCCCAAGTACAGGGACTAATGAAAAACTGTTTTTT
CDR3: CASSPSTGTNEKLFF

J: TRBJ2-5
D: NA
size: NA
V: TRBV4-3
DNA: TGCGCCAGCAGCCAAGAATATTCACGCGGGCTTTTCCAAGAGACCCAGTACTTC
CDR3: CASSQEYSRGLFQETQYF

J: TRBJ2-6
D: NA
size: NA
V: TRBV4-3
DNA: TGCGCCAGCAGCCAAGACAAGGGGGCTGGGGCCAACGTCCTGACTTTC
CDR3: CASSQDKGAGANVLTF

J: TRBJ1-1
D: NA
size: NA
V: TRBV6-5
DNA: TGTGCCAGCAGCAAGACAGGGAACACTGAAGCTTTCTTT
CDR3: CASSKTGNTEAFF

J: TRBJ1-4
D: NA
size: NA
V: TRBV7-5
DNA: TGTGTCAGAAGCTTAAGCGGGACAGGTGAAAAACTGTTTTTT
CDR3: CVRSLSGTGEKLFF

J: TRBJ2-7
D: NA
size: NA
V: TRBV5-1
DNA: TGCGCCAGCAGCTTAGTTGGTGGATCAGGGACCTACGAGCAGTACTTC
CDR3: CASSLVGGSGTYEQYF

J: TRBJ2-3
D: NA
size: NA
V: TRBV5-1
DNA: TGCGCCAGCAGAGGCGGGACGGCCGATCTCTCAGATACGCAGTATTTT
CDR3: CASRGGTADLSDTQYF

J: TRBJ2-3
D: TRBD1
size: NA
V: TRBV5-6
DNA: TGTGCCAGCAGCTTGGTGGGACAGGGGCCCACGCAGTATTTT
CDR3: CASSLVGQGPTQYF

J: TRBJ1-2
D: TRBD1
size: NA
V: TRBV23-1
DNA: TGCGCCAGCAGTCATCCTCCGGGACAGGGAATAGACTATGGCTACACCTTC
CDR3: CASSHPPGQGIDYGYTF

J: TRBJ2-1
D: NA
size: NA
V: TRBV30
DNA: TGTGCCTGGAGTGTACGGAGGGGAATCGAGCAGTTCTTC
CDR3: CAWSVRRGIEQFF

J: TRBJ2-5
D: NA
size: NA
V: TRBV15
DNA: TGTGCCACCAGCAGTTTTGGGAGCGCGGGCGGAGAGACCCAGTACTTC
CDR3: CATSSFGSAGGETQYF

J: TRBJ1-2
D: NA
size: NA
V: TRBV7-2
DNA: TGTGCCAGCAGGTCCGGCGGGGGCTACACCTTC
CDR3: CASRSGGGYTF

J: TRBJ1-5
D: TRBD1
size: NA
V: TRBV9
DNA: TGTGCCAGCAGCCCAACGGACAGGGCGCATCAGCCCCAGCATTTT
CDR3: CASSPTDRAHQPQHF